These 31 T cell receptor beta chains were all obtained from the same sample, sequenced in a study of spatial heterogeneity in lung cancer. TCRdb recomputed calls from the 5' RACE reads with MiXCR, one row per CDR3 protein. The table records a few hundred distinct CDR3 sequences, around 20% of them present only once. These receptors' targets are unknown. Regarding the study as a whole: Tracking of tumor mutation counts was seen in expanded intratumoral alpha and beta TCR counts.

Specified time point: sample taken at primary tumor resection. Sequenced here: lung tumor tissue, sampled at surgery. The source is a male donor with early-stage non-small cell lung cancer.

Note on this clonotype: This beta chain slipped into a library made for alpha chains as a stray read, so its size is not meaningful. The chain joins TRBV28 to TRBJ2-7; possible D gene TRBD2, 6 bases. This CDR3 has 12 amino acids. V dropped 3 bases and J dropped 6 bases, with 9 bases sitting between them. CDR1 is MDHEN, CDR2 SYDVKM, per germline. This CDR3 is CASSLSGVEQYF. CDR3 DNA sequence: TGTGCCAGCAGTTTGTCGGGGGTCGAGCAGTACTTC. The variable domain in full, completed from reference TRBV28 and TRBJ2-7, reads DVKVTQSSRYLVKRTGEKVFLECVQDMDHENMFWYRQDPGLGLRLIYFSYDVKMKEKGDIPEGYSVSREKKERFSLILESASTNQTSMYLCASSLSGVEQYFGPGTRLTVT.

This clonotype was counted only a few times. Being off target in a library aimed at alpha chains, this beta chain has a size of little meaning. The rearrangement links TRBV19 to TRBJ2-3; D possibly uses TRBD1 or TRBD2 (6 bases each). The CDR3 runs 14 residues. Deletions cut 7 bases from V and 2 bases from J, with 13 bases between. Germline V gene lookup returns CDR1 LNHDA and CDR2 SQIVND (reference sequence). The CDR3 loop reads CASTPGAHTDTQYF. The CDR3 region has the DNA TGTGCCAGTACCCCGGGGGCCCACACAGATACGCAGTATTTT.

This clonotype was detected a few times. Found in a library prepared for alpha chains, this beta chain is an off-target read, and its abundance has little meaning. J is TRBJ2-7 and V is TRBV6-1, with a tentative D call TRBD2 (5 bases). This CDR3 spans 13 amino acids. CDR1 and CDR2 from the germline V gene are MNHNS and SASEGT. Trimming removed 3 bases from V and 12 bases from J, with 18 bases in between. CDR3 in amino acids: CASSDTLRDRRYF. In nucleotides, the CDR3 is TGTGCCAGCAGTGACACTCTGAGGGATCGAAGGTACTTC.

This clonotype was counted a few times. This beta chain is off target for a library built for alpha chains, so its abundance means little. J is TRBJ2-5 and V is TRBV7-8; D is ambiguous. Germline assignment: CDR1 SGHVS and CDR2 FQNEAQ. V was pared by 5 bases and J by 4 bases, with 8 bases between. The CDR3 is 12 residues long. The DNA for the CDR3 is TGTGCCAGCAGCCCTCGCCGAGAGACCCAGTACTTC. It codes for CASSPRRETQYF.

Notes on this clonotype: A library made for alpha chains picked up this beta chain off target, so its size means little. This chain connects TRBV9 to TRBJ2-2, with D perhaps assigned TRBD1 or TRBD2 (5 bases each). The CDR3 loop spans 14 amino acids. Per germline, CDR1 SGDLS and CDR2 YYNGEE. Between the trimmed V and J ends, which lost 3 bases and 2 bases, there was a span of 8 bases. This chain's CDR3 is CASSDGGNTGELFF. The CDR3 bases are TGTGCCAGCAGCGATGGGGGAAACACCGGGGAGCTGTTTTTT.

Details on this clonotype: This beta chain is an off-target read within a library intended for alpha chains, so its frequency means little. The CDR3 sequence is CASSLDASGNTIYF. CDR3 nucleotide sequence: TGCGCCAGCAGCTTGGACGCCTCTGGAAACACCATATATTTT. The V and J genes are TRBV5-1 and TRBJ1-3; the D is unclear. Trimming took 0 bases from V and 0 from J, leaving 4 bases between them. CDR3 size: 14 residues. Germline CDR1 and CDR2: SGHRS and YFSETQ.

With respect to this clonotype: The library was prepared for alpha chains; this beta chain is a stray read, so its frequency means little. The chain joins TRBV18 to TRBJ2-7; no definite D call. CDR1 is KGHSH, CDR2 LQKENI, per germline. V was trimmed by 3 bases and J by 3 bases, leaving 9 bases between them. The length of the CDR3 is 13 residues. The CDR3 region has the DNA TGTGCCAGCTCACCGACAAAAAGCTACGAGCAGTACTTC. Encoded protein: CASSPTKSYEQYF.

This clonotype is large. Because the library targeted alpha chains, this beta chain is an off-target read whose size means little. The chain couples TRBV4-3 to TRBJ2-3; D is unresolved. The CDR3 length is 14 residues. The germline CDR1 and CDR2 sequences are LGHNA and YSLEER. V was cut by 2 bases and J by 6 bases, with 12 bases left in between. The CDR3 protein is CASSQRLYSDTQYF. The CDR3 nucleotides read TGCGCCAGCAGCCAAAGGCTCTATAGTGATACGCAGTATTTT.

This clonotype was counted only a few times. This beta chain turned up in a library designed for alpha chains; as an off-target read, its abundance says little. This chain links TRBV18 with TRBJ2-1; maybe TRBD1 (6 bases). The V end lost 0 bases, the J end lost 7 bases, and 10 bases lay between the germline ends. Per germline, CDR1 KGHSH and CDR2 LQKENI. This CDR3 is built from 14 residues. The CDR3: CASSPPTGGNEQFF. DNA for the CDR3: TGTGCCAGCTCACCACCGACAGGAGGTAATGAGCAGTTCTTC.

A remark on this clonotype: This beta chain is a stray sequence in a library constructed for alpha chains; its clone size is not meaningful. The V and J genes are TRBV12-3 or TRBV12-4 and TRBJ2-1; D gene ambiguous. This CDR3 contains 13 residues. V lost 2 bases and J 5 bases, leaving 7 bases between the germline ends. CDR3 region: CASSLYRDNEQFF. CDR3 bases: TGTGCCAGCAGTTTATACAGAGACAATGAGCAGTTCTTC.

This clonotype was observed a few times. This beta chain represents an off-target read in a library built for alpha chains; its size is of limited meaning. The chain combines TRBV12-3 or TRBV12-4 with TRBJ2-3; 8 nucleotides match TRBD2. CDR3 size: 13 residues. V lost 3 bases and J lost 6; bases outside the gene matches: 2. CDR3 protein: CASSFGGGDTQYF. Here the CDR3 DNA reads TGTGCCAGCAGTTTTGGCGGGGGGGATACGCAGTATTTT.

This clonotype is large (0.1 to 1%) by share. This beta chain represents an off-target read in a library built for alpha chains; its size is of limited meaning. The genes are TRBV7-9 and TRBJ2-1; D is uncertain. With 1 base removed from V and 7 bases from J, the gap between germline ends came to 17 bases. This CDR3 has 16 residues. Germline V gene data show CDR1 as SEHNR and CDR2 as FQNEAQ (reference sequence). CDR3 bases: TGTGCCAGCAGCTTAGGGGCAGCCAGAACAATAAATGAGCAGTTCTTC. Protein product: CASSLGAARTINEQFF.

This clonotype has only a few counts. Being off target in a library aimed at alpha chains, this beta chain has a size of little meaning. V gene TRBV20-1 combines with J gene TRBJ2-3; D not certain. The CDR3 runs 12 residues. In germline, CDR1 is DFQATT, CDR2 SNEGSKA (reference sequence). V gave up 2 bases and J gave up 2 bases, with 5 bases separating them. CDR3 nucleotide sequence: TGCAGTGCTAGATGGGACACAGATACGCAGTATTTT. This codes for CSARWDTDTQYF.

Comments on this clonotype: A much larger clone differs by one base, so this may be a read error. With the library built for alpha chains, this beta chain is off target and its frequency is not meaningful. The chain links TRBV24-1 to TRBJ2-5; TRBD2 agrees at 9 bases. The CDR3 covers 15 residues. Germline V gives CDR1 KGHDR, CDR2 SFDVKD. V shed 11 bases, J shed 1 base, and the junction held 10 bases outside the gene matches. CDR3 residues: CASRAAGGRQETQYF. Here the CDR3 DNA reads TGTGCCAGCAGAGCAGCGGGAGGCCGCCAAGAGACCCAGTACTTC.

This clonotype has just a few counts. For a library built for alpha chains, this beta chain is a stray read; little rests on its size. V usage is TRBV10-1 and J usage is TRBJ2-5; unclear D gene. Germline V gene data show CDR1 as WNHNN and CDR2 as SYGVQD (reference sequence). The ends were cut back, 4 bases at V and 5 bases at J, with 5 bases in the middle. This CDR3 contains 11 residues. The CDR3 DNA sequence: TGCGCCAGCAGTGCCGGGGAGACCCAGTACTTC. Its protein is CASSAGETQYF.

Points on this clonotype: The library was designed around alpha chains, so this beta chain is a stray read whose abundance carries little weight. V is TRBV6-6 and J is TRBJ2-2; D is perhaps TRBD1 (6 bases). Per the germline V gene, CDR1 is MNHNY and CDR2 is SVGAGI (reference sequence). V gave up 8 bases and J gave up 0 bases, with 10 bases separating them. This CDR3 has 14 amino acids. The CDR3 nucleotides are TGTGCCAGCGTTAGGACAGCGAACACCGGGGAGCTGTTTTTT. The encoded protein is CASVRTANTGELFF.

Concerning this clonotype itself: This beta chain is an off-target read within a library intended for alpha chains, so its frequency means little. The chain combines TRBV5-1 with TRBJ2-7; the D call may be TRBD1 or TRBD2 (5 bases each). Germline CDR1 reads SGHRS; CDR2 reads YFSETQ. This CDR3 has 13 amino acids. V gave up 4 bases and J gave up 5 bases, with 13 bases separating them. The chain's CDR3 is CASSARDLHEQYF. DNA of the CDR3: TGCGCCAGCAGCGCCCGGGACCTCCACGAGCAGTACTTC.

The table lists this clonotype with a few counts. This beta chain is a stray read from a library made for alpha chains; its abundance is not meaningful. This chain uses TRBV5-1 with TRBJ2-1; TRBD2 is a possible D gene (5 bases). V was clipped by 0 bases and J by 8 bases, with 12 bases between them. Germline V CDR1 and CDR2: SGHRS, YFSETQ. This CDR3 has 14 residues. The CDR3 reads CASSLALALDEQFF. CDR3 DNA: TGCGCCAGCAGCTTGGCCCTAGCCTTAGATGAGCAGTTCTTC.

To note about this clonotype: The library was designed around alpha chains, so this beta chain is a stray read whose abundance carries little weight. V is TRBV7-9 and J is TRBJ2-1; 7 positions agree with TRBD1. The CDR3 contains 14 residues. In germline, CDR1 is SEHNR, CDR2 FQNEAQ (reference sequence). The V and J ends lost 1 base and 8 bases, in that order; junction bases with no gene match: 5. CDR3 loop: CASSLGDSLDEQFF. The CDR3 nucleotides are TGTGCCAGCAGCTTAGGGGACAGCCTGGATGAGCAGTTCTTC.

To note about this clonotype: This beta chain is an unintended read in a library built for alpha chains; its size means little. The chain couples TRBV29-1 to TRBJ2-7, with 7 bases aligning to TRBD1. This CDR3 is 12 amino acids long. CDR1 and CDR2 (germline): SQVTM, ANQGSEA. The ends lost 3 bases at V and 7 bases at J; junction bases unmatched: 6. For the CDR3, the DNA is TGCAGCGTTGAGGGGGACAGCGTGGAGCAGTACTTC. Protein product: CSVEGDSVEQYF.

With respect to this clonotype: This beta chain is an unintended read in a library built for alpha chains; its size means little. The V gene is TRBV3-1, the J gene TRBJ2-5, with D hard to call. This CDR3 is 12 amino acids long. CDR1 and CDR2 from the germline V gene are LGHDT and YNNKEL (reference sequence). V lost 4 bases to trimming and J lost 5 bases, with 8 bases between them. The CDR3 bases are TGTGCCAGCAGCCGCGGACGGGAGACCCAGTACTTC. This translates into CASSRGRETQYF.

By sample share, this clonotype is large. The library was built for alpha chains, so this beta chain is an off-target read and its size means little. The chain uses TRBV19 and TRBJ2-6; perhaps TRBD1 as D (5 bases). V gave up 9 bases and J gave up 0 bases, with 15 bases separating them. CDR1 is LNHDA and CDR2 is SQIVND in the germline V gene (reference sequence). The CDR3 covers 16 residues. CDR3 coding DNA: TGTGCCAGCCACCGTGGGGCGAGCTCTGGGGCCAACGTCCTGACTTTC. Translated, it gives CASHRGASSGANVLTF. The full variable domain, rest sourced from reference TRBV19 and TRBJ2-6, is DGGITQSPKYLFRKEGQNVTLSCEQNLNHDAMYWYRQDPGQGLRLIYYSQIVNDFQKGDIAEGYSVSREKKESFPLTVTSAQKNPTAFYLCASHRGASSGANVLTFGAGSRLTVL.

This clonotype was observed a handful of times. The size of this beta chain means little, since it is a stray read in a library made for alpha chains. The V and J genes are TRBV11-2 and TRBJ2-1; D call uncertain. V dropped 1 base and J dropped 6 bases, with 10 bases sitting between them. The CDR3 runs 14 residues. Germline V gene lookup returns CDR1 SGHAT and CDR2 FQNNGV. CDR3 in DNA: TGTGCCAGCAGCTTAGGGTACTCAGGCAATGAGCAGTTCTTC. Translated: CASSLGYSGNEQFF.

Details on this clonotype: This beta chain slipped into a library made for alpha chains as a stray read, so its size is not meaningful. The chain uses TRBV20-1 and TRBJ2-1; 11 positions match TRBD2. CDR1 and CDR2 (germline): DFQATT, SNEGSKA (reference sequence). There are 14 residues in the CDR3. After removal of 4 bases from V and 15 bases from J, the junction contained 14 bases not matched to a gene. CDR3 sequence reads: CSATRLGTSGGRFF. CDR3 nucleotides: TGCAGTGCTACCCGTCTGGGGACTAGCGGTGGACGGTTCTTC.

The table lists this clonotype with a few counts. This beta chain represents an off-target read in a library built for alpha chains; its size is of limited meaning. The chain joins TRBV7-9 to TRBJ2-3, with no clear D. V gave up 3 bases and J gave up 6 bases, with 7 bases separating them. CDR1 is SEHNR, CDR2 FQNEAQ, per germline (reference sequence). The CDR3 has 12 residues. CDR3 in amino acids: CASSFTVDTQYF. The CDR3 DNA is TGTGCCAGCAGCTTTACCGTGGATACGCAGTATTTT.

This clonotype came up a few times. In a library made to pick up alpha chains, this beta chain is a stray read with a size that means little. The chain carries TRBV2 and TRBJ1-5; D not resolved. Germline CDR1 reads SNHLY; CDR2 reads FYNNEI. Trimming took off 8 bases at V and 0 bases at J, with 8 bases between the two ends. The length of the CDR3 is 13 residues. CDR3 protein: CASRRDSNQPQHF. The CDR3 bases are TGTGCCAGCCGACGGGATAGCAATCAGCCCCAGCATTTT.

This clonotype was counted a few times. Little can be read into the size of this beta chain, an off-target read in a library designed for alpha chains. The CDR3 bases are TGCGCCAGCAGCCGGGAAGGATCAGAGACCCAGTACTTC. The encoded protein is CASSREGSETQYF. The genes are TRBV4-1 and TRBJ2-5, with no clear D. V was clipped by 4 bases and J by 4 bases, with 10 bases between them. CDR1 MGHRA and CDR2 YSYEKL come from the germline V gene. The CDR3 consists of 13 residues.

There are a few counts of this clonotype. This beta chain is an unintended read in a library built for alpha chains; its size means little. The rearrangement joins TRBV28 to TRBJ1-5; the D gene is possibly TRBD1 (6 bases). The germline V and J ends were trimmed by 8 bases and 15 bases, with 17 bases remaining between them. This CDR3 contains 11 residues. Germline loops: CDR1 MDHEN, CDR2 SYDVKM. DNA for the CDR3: TGTGCCAGCCTTTGGGAGGGACAACGGCATTTT. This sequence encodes CASLWEGQRHF.

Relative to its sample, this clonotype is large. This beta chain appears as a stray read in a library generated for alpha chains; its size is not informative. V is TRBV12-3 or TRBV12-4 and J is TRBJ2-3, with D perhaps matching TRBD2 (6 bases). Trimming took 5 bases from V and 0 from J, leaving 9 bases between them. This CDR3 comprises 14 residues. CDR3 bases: TGTGCCAGCAGTCCGGGACTCAGCACAGATACGCAGTATTTT. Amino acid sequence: CASSPGLSTDTQYF.

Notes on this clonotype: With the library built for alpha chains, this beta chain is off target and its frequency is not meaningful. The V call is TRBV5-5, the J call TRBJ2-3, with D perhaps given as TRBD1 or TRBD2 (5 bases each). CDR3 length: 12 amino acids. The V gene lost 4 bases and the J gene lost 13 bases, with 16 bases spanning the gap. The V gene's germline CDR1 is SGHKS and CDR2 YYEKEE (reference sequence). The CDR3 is CASSPDFQGEYF. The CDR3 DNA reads TGTGCCAGCAGCCCGGACTTCCAAGGGGAGTATTTT.

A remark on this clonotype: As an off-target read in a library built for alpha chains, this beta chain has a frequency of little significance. Here the CDR3 DNA reads TGTGCCAGCCGGGGAGGAGAAAAACTGTTTTTT. It codes for CASRGGEKLFF. The J gene is TRBJ1-4, the V gene TRBV12-3 or TRBV12-4, with D hard to call. There are 11 residues in the CDR3. The V end lost 8 bases, the J end lost 8 bases, and 9 bases lay between the germline ends.